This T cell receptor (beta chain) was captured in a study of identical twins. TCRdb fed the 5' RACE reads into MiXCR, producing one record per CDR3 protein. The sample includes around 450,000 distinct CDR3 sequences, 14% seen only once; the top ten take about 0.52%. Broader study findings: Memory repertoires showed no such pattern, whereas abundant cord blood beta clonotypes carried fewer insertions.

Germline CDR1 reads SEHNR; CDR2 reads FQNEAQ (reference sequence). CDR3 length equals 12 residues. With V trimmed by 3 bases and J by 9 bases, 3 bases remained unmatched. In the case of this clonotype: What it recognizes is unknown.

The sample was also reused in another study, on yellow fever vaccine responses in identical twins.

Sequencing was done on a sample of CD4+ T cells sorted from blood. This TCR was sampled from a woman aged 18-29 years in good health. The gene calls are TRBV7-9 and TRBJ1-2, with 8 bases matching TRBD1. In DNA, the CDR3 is TGTGCCAGCAGCTTCGGACAGGGAAGCTACACCTTC. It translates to CASSFGQGSYTF. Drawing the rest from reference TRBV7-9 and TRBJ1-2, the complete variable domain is DTGVSQNPRHKITKRGQNVTFRCDPISEHNRLYWYRQTLGQGPEFLTYFQNEAQLEKSRLLSDRFSAERPKGSFSTLEIQRTEQGDSAMYLCASSFGQGSYTFGSGTRLTVV.